The entry that follows covers one TCR beta chain sequence. The CDR3 is 16 residues long. J lost 5 bases, V lost 0 bases, and 6 bases had no gene match. The germline V gene encodes CDR1 SGHDN and CDR2 FVKESK. The data are from a study of blood T cell repertoires in COVID-19. Repertoires were generated with immunoSEQ multiplex PCR, while TCRdb's copy carries only in-frame clones and drops some. This sample has around 250,000 clones, with 75% to 90% found just once. This sequence joins TRBV14 and TRBJ2-5; 10 positions agree with TRBD2. This clonotype originated in a woman in her twenties or thirties who had recovered from COVID-19. Specimen: PBMCs or T cells enriched from blood (not recorded which). The CDR3 bases are TGTGCCAGCAGCCAAGACCTAGCGGGAGTCCTGGAGACCCAGTACTTC. Translation gives CASSQDLAGVLETQYF.